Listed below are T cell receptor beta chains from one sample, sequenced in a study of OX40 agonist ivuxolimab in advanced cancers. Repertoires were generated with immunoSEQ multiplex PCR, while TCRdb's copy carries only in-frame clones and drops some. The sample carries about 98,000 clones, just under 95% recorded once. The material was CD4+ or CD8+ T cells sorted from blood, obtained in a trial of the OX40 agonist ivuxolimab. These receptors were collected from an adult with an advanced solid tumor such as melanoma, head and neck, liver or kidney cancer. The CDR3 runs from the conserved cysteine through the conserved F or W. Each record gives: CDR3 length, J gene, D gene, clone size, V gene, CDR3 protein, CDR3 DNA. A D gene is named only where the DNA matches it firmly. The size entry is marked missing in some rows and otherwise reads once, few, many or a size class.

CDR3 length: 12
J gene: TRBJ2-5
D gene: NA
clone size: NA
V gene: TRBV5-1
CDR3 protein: CASSLQVETQYF
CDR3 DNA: TGCGCCAGCAGCTTGCAAGTAGAGACCCAGTACTTC

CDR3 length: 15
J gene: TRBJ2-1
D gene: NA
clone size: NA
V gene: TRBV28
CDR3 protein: CASSLLWGGFNEQFF
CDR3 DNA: TGTGCCAGCAGTTTATTGTGGGGAGGATTCAATGAGCAGTTCTTC

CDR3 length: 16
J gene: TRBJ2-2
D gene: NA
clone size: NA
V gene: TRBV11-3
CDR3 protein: CASSQARRENTGELFF
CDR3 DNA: TGTGCCAGCAGCCAGGCGCGGCGGGAGAACACCGGGGAGCTGTTTTTT

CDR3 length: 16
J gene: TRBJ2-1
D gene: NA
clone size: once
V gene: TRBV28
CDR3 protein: CASSPLIGLEGNEQFF
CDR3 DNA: TGTGCCAGCAGTCCCCTCATAGGGCTTGAAGGCAATGAGCAGTTCTTC

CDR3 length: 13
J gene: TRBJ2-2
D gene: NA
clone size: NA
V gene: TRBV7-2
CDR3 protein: CASSSIITGELFF
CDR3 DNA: TGTGCCAGCAGCTCAATAATCACCGGGGAGCTGTTTTTT

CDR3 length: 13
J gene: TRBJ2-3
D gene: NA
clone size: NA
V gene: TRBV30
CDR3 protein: CAWSKDFTDTQYF
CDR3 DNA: TGTGCCTGGAGTAAAGATTTCACAGATACGCAGTATTTT

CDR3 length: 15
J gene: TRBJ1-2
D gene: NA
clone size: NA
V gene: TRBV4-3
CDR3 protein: CASSQGGPSNYGYTF
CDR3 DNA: TGCGCCAGCAGCCAAGGAGGGCCATCTAACTATGGCTACACCTTC

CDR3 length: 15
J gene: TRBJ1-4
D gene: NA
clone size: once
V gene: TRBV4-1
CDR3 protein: CASRAISTSNEKLFF
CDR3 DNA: TGCGCCAGCAGGGCAATAAGTACAAGCAATGAAAAACTGTTTTTT

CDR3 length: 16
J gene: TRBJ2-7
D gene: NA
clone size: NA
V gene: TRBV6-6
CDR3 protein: CASTPKARESSYEQYF
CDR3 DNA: TGTGCCAGCACCCCAAAGGCAAGGGAGAGCTCCTACGAGCAGTACTTC

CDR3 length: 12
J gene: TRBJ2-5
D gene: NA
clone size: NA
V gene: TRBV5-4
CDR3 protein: CASSQRGETQYF
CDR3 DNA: TGTGCCAGCAGTCAGAGAGGGGAGACCCAGTACTTC

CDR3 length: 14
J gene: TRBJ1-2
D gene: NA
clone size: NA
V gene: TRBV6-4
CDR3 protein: CASSDSWGVYGYTF
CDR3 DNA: TGTGCCAGCAGTGACTCCTGGGGGGTTTATGGCTACACCTTC

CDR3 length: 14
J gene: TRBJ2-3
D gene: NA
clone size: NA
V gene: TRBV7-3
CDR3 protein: CASSPGHSTDTQYF
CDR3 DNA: TGTGCCAGCAGCCCGGGACACAGCACAGATACGCAGTATTTT

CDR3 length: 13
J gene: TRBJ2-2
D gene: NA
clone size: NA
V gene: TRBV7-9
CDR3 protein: CASSLWGTGELFF
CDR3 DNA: TGTGCCAGCAGCTTGTGGGGCACCGGGGAGCTGTTTTTT